This entry describes one T cell receptor beta chain. The antigen is undetermined. These data come from a study of T cell responses to AZD1222 COVID-19 vaccine. Study in general: Second doses at about 4 or about 12 weeks were pooled. Study-level results: Baseline seropositivity characterized only six or seven AZD1222 recipients. Scientists sampled the repertoires only once the peak T cell response had passed.

Repertoires were generated with immunoSEQ multiplex PCR, while TCRdb's copy carries only in-frame clones and drops some. The sample has over 150,000 clones, about nine tenths seen once. The receptor's source is an adult in good health. The specimen was peripheral blood, collected on day 0 of AZD1222 vaccination.

The CDR3 sequence is CASSISGGAYEQYF. CDR3 DNA sequence: TGTGCCAGCAGCATTAGCGGGGGGGCCTACGAGCAGTACTTC. The V call is TRBV6-2 or TRBV6-3, the J call TRBJ2-7; TRBD2 aligns across 11 bases. The CDR3 is 14 amino acids. The germline CDR1 and CDR2 sequences are MNHEY and SVGEGT. The junction had 3 bases not matched to a gene; V was cut back by 6 bases and J by 2 bases.